The 2 T cell receptor beta chains below come from one sample, sequenced in a study of identical twins. Each CDR3 protein gets one entry after TCRdb re-called the 5' RACE reads with MiXCR. The table shows over 200,000 distinct CDR3 sequences, with around 10% occurring only once. The sample consisted of memory (CD45RO+) T cells sorted from blood. Every receptor here comes from a woman between 18 and 30 years old in good health.

This clonotype was found a few times. This chain's CDR3 is CASSLDGGIYEQYF. CDR3 nucleotides: TGTGCCAGCAGCTTAGATGGCGGAATCTACGAGCAGTACTTC. The rearrangement links TRBV7-2 to TRBJ2-7; D unclear. V was trimmed by 1 base and J by 3 bases, leaving 10 bases between them. The CDR3 spans 14 residues. Germline V gives CDR1 SGHTA, CDR2 FQGNSA.

This clonotype occurred a few times. The chain carries TRBV11-3 and TRBJ2-2; tentatively, D is TRBD2 (6 bases). Trimming took off 5 bases at V and 6 bases at J, with 19 bases between the two ends. Germline V gene sequence: CDR1 SGHNT, CDR2 YENEEA. This CDR3 contains 16 residues. In DNA form, the CDR3 reads TGTGCCAGCAGCCCCGGGGGTAGCGGAAAGGCCGGGGAGCTGTTTTTT. Protein sequence: CASSPGGSGKAGELFF.